These 14 T cell receptor beta chains originate from one sample sequenced in a study of T cell responses to AZD1222 COVID-19 vaccine. Sequenced by immunoSEQ multiplex PCR; TCRdb stores in-frame clones only, minus some. The data contain about 85,000 clones, more than 90% of them seen just once; the ten biggest clones take up approximately 3%. Sequencing was performed on peripheral blood, taken on day 0 of AZD1222 vaccination. The source of these receptors is an adult in good health.

This chain links TRBV19 with TRBJ1-1, with 7 bases lining up with TRBD1. The junction had 5 bases not matched to a gene; V was cut back by 1 base and J by 0 bases. Germline CDR1 is LNHDA and CDR2 is SQIVND (reference sequence). The length of the CDR3 is 16 residues. The CDR3 region is CASSIVLGTVNTEAFF. The CDR3 region has the DNA TGTGCCAGTAGTATAGTTTTAGGGACAGTGAACACTGAAGCTTTCTTT.

The chain recombines TRBV5-1 with TRBJ1-2, with 10 bases fitting TRBD1. Germline CDR1 and CDR2: SGHRS and YFSETQ. V lost 4 bases, J lost 6 bases, and 3 bases stayed unmatched. The CDR3 is made up of 13 amino acids. CDR3 in DNA: TGCGCCAGCAGCCCGGGACAGGGGAATGGCTACACCTTC. As protein: CASSPGQGNGYTF.

The chain uses TRBV20-1 and TRBJ1-5, with 9 bases lining up with TRBD1. Germline lookup yields CDR1 DFQATT and CDR2 SNEGSKA (reference sequence). Trimming at V came to 3 bases and at J to 0 bases, leaving 3 bases not matched to a gene. The CDR3 totals 15 residues. The DNA for the CDR3 is TGCAGTGCTAGTCGGACAGGGGTTAGCAATCAGCCCCAGCATTTT. It is translated as CSASRTGVSNQPQHF.

V usage is TRBV7-3 and J usage is TRBJ1-2, with 7 bases lining up with TRBD1. Germline CDR1 and CDR2: SGHTA and FQGTGA. V dropped 5 bases and J dropped 3; count of bases not matched to a gene: 3. This CDR3 spans 13 amino acids. CDR3 sequence reads: CASSPDRDYGYTF. CDR3 DNA sequence: TGTGCCAGCAGCCCCGACAGGGACTATGGCTACACCTTC.

This chain uses TRBV27 with TRBJ2-7, with TRBD2 matching 7 bases. After removal of 6 bases from V and 5 bases from J, the junction contained 7 bases not matched to a gene. Germline-derived CDR1 and CDR2 are MNHEY and SMNVEV (reference sequence). CDR3 length: 13 residues. The CDR3 loop is CASRGAGRDEQYF. The CDR3 DNA follows: TGTGCCAGCAGGGGAGCGGGGCGCGACGAGCAGTACTTC.

This chain uses TRBV27 with TRBJ2-2, with 8 nucleotides matching TRBD2. CDR1 MNHEY and CDR2 SMNVEV come from the germline V gene (reference sequence). V shed 4 bases, J shed 0 bases, and the junction held 4 bases outside the gene matches. CDR3 size: 16 residues. The CDR3 spells CASSSAGVPNTGELFF. For the CDR3, the DNA is TGTGCCAGCAGTTCAGCGGGGGTCCCGAACACCGGGGAGCTGTTTTTT.

The rearrangement joins TRBV18 to TRBJ1-1, with D possibly TRBD1 on 6 matching bases. CDR3 length: 15 residues. V gave up 1 base and J gave up 1 base, with 10 bases separating them. The germline CDR1 and CDR2 sequences are KGHSH and LQKENI. In nucleotides, the CDR3 is TGTGCCAGCTCACCACGGACAGATTCGAACACTGAAGCTTTCTTT. Its protein product is CASSPRTDSNTEAFF.

The chain uses TRBV29-1 and TRBJ1-1; no firm D call. There are 12 residues in the CDR3. V was trimmed by 0 bases and J by 3 bases, leaving 5 bases between them. CDR1 and CDR2 (germline): SQVTM, ANQGSEA. The CDR3 bases are TGCAGCGTTGAAGATTCCGACACTGAAGCTTTCTTT. It is translated as CSVEDSDTEAFF.

Remarks on this clone: Other DNA sequences in the sample encode the same CDR3. CDR3 in amino acids: CASSQGQGNSPLHF. The CDR3 region has the DNA TGTGCCAGCAGCCAAGGACAGGGTAATTCACCCCTCCACTTT. The chain combines TRBV3-1 (or the pseudogene TRBV3-2) with TRBJ1-6; TRBD1 agrees at 7 bases. Germline V gene lookup returns CDR1 LGHDT and CDR2 YNNKEL (reference sequence). The ends lost 1 base at V and 6 bases at J; junction bases unmatched: 0. CDR3 length: 14 residues.

V is TRBV2 and J is TRBJ1-2, with TRBD1 matching over 7 bases. Trimming removed 7 bases from V and 5 bases from J; junction bases left unmatched: 13. The CDR3 length is 15 residues. From germline, CDR1 is SNHLY and CDR2 FYNNEI. The DNA of the CDR3 is TGTGCCAGCACCAGGGGGGCGGGCAGGGCGTATGGCTACACCTTC. This translates into CASTRGAGRAYGYTF.

This clone was counted between two and nine times. The DNA for the CDR3 is TGCGCCAGCAGCCAAGCGGGACTGGTCGAATCTTTCTTT. Its protein is CASSQAGLVESFF. The chain is built from TRBV4-1 and TRBJ1-1, with TRBD1 as a possible D gene (5 bases). V lost 1 base to trimming and J lost 12 bases, with 15 bases between them. Germline V CDR1 and CDR2: MGHRA, YSYEKL. The CDR3 has 13 residues.

This rearrangement joins TRBV25-1 to TRBJ1-4, with no clear D. There are 14 residues in the CDR3. The V gene's germline CDR1 is MGHDK and CDR2 SYGVNS. Between the trimmed V and J ends, which lost 4 bases and 5 bases, there was a span of 11 bases. The CDR3 bases are TGTGCCAGCAGTGGTCCGAGGGAGAATGAAAAACTGTTTTTT. Amino acid sequence: CASSGPRENEKLFF.

The rearrangement joins TRBV28 to TRBJ2-7; D unclear. The CDR3 loop spans 12 amino acids. CDR1 is MDHEN, CDR2 SYDVKM, per germline. Trimming removed 0 bases from V and 6 bases from J, with 6 bases in between. DNA for the CDR3: TGTGCCAGCAGTTTATGGCAGCGCGAGCAGTACTTC. This translates into CASSLWQREQYF.

The chain joins TRBV5-4 to TRBJ1-2; D is possibly TRBD1 (5 bases). Germline CDR1 reads SGHNT; CDR2 reads YYREEE (reference sequence). The CDR3 covers 11 residues. V lost 6 bases, J lost 7 bases, and 10 bases lay in between. The CDR3 loop reads CASNAGTGYTF. The CDR3 region has the DNA TGTGCCAGCAACGCAGGGACTGGCTACACCTTC.